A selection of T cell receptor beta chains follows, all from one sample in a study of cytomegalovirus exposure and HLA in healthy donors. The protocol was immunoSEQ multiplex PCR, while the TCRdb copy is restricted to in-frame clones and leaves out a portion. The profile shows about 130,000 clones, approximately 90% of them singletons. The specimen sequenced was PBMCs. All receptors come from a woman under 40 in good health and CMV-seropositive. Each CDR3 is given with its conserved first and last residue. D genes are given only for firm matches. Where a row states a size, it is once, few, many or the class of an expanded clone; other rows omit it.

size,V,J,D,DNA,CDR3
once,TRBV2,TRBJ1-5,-,TGTGCCAGCAGGAGGGATAGCAATCAGCCCCAGCATTTT,CASRRDSNQPQHF
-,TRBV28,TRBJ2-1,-,TGTGCCAGCAGTCCGACCCCTAGGCAGTACAATGAGCAGTTCTTC,CASSPTPRQYNEQFF
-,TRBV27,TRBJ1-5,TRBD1,TGTGCCAGTAATGCCCCCGGGACAGGCTACAATCAGCCCCAGCATTTT,CASNAPGTGYNQPQHF
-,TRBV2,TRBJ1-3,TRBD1,TGTGCCAGCAGTACGGGACAGGGGAGGAGGGGAAACACCATATATTTT,CASSTGQGRRGNTIYF
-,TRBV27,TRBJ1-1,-,TGTGCCAGCAAGCAGTTACAGGGTAAGGGAATGAACACTGAAGCTTTCTTT,CASKQLQGKGMNTEAFF
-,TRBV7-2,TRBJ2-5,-,TGTGCCAGCAGTTCAAATCGGGGGGCGGGAGAGACCCAGTACTTC,CASSSNRGAGETQYF
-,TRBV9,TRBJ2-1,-,TGTGCCAGCAGCGTAGTGGCGGGGAGCTCCTACAATGAGCAGTTCTTC,CASSVVAGSSYNEQFF
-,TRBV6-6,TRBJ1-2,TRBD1,TGTGCCAGCAGACAGGGGGGGAGTTATGGCTACACCTTC,CASRQGGSYGYTF
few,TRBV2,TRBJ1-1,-,TGTGCCAGCAGTCCTATTGAGGGACTGCTCACTGAAGCTTTCTTT,CASSPIEGLLTEAFF
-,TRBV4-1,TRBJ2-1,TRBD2,TGCGCCAGCAGCCAAGATAGCCAGCGGGGGCTCAATGAGCAGTTCTTC,CASSQDSQRGLNEQFF
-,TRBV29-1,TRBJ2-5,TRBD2,TGCAGCGCGTTGACGGCGGGAGGAGAGACCCAGTACTTC,CSALTAGGETQYF
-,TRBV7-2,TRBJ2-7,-,TGTGCCAGCAGCTCCCTGCAGGGGACCACCTACGAGCAGTACTTC,CASSSLQGTTYEQYF
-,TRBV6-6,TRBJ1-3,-,TGTGCCAGCAGTTACGGTAGAGGAAACACCATATATTTT,CASSYGRGNTIYF
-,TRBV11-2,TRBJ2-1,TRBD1,TGTACCAGCAGCTCCGAACTCACAGGGGGGTCCTACAATGAGCAGTTCTTC,CTSSSELTGGSYNEQFF
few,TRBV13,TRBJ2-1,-,TGTGCCAGCCAATCGGGTCTTGGCCCACAAGATGAGCAGTTCTTC,CASQSGLGPQDEQFF
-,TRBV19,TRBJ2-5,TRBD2,TGTGCCAGTAGTGTTGAGGTTGCTAGCGGGAGTAGGGAGACCCAGTACTTC,CASSVEVASGSRETQYF
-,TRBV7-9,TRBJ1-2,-,TGTGCCAGCAGCTTAAGGTGGGGGGATGGCTACACCTTC,CASSLRWGDGYTF
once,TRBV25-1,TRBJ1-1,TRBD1,TGTGCCAGCAGTGCCCGACAGGGGGTCTCTGAAGCTTTCTTT,CASSARQGVSEAFF
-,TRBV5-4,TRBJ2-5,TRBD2,TGTGCCAGCAGCTCCGGACTAGCGGGGACGGAGACCCAGTACTTC,CASSSGLAGTETQYF
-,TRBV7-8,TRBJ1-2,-,TGTGCCAGCAGCTCCCAGGGGAGTAGCTACACCTTC,CASSSQGSSYTF
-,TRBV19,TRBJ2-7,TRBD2,TGTGCCAGTAGCCGGACTAGCGGGGGCACCTACGAGCAGTACTTC,CASSRTSGGTYEQYF
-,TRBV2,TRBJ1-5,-,TGTGCCAGCAGTCGGACAGACGGTGGCAATCAGCCCCAGCATTTT,CASSRTDGGNQPQHF
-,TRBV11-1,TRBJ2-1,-,TGTGCCAGCAGCTTTTGGCGGGGGCCCCTCTACAATGAGCAGTTCTTC,CASSFWRGPLYNEQFF
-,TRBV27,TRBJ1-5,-,TGTGCCAGCAGTTCCGTCCGGGACACCGATCAGCCCCAGCATTTT,CASSSVRDTDQPQHF
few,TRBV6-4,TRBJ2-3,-,TGTGCCAGCAGTGAAGCCCACACAGATACGCAGTATTTT,CASSEAHTDTQYF
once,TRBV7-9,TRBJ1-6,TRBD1,TGTGCCAGCAGCCAGACGGGGACAGTTTATAATTCACCCCTCCACTTT,CASSQTGTVYNSPLHF
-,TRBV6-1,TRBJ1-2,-,TGTGCCAGCAGTGAAGCGCAAGGCAGGAACTATGGCTACACCTTC,CASSEAQGRNYGYTF
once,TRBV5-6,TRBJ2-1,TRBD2,TGTGCCAGCAGCTTGGGGACTAGCGGGCACAATGAGCAGTTCTTC,CASSLGTSGHNEQFF
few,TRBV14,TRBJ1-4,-,TGTGCCAGCAGCCGAGGAAATGAAAAACTGTTTTTT,CASSRGNEKLFF
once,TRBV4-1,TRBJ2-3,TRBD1,TGCGCCAGCAGCCGAGGGACAGGGAGCGCAGATACGCAGTATTTT,CASSRGTGSADTQYF
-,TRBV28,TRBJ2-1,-,TGTGCCAGCAGTTTGGGCGACCCCTACAATGAGCAGTTCTTC,CASSLGDPYNEQFF
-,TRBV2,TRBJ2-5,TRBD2,TGTGCCAGCAGTGAATGGACTAGCGGGCTCGAGACCCAGTACTTC,CASSEWTSGLETQYF
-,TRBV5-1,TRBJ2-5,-,TGCGCCAGCACCCTGGAGGCCGGGGAGACCCAGTACTTC,CASTLEAGETQYF
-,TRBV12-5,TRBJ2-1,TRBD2,TGTGCTAGTGGTTTGGTACGAGATGGTGAACTAGCGGGGGGGAATGAGCAGTTCTTC,CASGLVRDGELAGGNEQFF
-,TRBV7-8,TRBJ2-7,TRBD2,TGTGCCAGCAGCTTAGCACTAGCGGGGGAGCCCACCTACGAGCAGTACTTC,CASSLALAGEPTYEQYF
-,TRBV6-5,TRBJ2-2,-,TGTGCCAGCAGTTACGTGCAGGGATGGACCGGGGAGCTGTTTTTT,CASSYVQGWTGELFF
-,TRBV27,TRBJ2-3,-,TGTGCCAGCAGCTATGGACAGAGCACAGATACGCAGTATTTT,CASSYGQSTDTQYF
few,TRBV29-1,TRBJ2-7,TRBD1,TGCAGCGACCGGGACAGACAATACGAGCAGTACTTC,CSDRDRQYEQYF
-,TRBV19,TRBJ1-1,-,TGTGCCAGTAGTATAGGGACAGCGAACACTGAAGCTTTCTTT,CASSIGTANTEAFF
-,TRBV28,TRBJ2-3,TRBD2,TGTGCCAGCAGTTCCCCTCCGGGGGGTAGCGGGGCAGATACGCAGTATTTT,CASSSPPGGSGADTQYF
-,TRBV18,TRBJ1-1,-,TGTGCCAGCTCACCACCGGGCAGGGGCAAGGGGGACACTGAAGCTTTCTTT,CASSPPGRGKGDTEAFF
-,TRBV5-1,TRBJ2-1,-,TGCGCCAGCAGCTTGTTTTCGGGCGGGTCCAGGTCCTACAATGAGCAGTTCTTC,CASSLFSGGSRSYNEQFF
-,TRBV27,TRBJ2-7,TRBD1,TGTGCCAGCAGCAGGGGGCGCAGTTACGAGCAGTACTTC,CASSRGRSYEQYF
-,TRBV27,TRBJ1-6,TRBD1,TGTGCCAGCAGTTTATCCCCCCCGGGACAGGGGACCTATAATTCACCCCTCCACTTT,CASSLSPPGQGTYNSPLHF
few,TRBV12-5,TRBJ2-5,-,TGTGCTAGTGCCCGCGGGTTGGAGACCCAGTACTTC,CASARGLETQYF
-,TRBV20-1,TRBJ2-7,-,TGCAGTGCGGCTTCGGGCGAGCAGTACTTC,CSAASGEQYF